This T cell receptor (beta chain) was identified in a study of control samples from healthy donors and cancer patients. The assay was immunoSEQ multiplex PCR, and TCRdb's table has in-frame clones only and misses some. The table shows around 59,000 clones, with about 92% occurring only once. The CDR3 is made up of 18 amino acids. In germline, CDR1 is SGHTA, CDR2 FQGNSA. The V gene lost 1 base and the J gene lost 0 bases, with 13 bases spanning the gap. The TCR sequence derives from a man in his forties or fifties with colorectal cancer. The chain recombines TRBV7-2 with TRBJ2-6; no clear D. The specimen sequenced was PBMCs. The CDR3 loop reads CASSLDGQLNSGANVLTF. CDR3 DNA sequence: TGTGCCAGCAGCTTAGACGGCCAGCTTAACTCTGGGGCCAACGTCCTGACTTTC.